Listed here are 26 T cell receptor beta chains from one sample, sequenced in a study of T cells in Graves' hyperthyroidism and ophthalmopathy (dated by TCRdb to the late 2010s). The library was built by means of multiplex PCR. The run used an Illumina HiSeq 2000. The TCR beta CDR3 regions were amplified from RNA transcripts. A first-round RT-PCR of the TCR CDR3 used the HTBI primer set with the Qiagen OneStep RT-PCR kit. TCRdb's own reprocessing of the public reads used fastp at Q25 and MiXCR and kept productive beta chains. A single entry per CDR3 protein holds the most common genes and DNA from its merged rows. The sample includes 600,000 to 650,000 distinct CDR3 sequences, with about a fifth observed a single time. Together, the top ten hold 30% to 40% of the sample. The source material was blood. These receptors all come from a man aged 25 to 40 with Graves' ophthalmopathy.

This clonotype was detected ten times or more. V and J are TRBV28 and TRBJ2-7, with D perhaps matching TRBD2 (6 bases). V lost 5 bases and J lost 5, with 13 bases in between. The CDR3 totals 13 residues. Germline V gene lookup returns CDR1 MDHEN and CDR2 SYDVKM. The CDR3: CASSPGELDEQYF. The CDR3 DNA reads as TGTGCCAGCAGTCCGGGGGAGCTGGACGAGCAGTACTTC.

This clonotype was counted at least ten times. The chain combines TRBV12-3 or TRBV12-4 with TRBJ1-5, with D possibly being TRBD1 (5 bases). V shed 0 bases and J shed 7 bases, with 16 bases lying between them. The CDR3 runs to 16 residues. The chain's CDR3 is CASSLARDSPRQPQHF. CDR3 DNA: TGTGCCAGCAGTTTAGCGCGAGACAGCCCTCGACAGCCCCAGCATTTT.

This clonotype was found a few times. The J gene is TRBJ1-2, the V gene TRBV2; 10 positions match TRBD1. J was trimmed by 5 bases and V by 8 bases; bases with no gene match: 8. The length of the CDR3 is 14 residues. Germline V CDR1 and CDR2: SNHLY, FYNNEI. The CDR3 here is CASLPGTGVYGYTF. For the CDR3, the DNA is TGTGCCAGCCTCCCCGGGACAGGGGTTTATGGCTACACCTTC.

The rearrangement uses TRBV27 and TRBJ2-7; D gene uncertain. V shed 5 bases and J shed 3 bases, with 17 bases lying between them. Germline loops: CDR1 MNHEY, CDR2 SMNVEV (reference sequence). This CDR3 contains 15 residues. This CDR3 is CASSPDPGINYEQYF. CDR3 sequence (DNA): TGTGCCAGCAGTCCCGACCCGGGTATTAACTACGAGCAGTACTTC.

This clonotype turned up a few times. The V and J genes are TRBV7-8 and TRBJ2-1; D is ambiguous. The CDR3 covers 15 residues. Germline CDR1 and CDR2: SGHVS and FQNEAQ. Trimming shortened V by 3 bases and J by 0 bases, and 9 bases separated the two germline ends. The CDR3 reads CASSFWRNSYNEQFF. As DNA, the CDR3 is TGTGCCAGCAGCTTTTGGCGAAACTCCTACAATGAGCAGTTCTTC.

This clonotype showed up many times. The chain is built from TRBV2 and TRBJ2-7; TRBD1 might be the D (6 bases). CDR1 and CDR2 (germline): SNHLY, FYNNEI. The CDR3 sequence is 15 residues long. V lost 2 bases and J 6 bases, leaving 17 bases between the germline ends. The CDR3 bases are TGTGCCAGCAGTGAAACCCTTATTGACAGGAGCGAGCAGTACTTC. Its protein product is CASSETLIDRSEQYF.

A single count supports this clonotype. V and J are TRBV4-2 and TRBJ2-5, with 9 bases fitting TRBD2. The junction had 4 bases not matched to a gene; V was cut back by 3 bases and J by 5 bases. The CDR3 consists of 14 residues. Germline CDR1 is LGHNA and CDR2 is YNFKEQ. The CDR3 sequence: CASSHSGSRETQYF. For the CDR3, the DNA is TGTGCCAGCAGCCATAGCGGGAGTAGGGAGACCCAGTACTTC.

This clonotype was found many times. This chain joins TRBV2 and TRBJ1-1; no clear D. Trimming left V 6 bases short and J 1 base short, with 15 bases between. Germline V CDR1 and CDR2: SNHLY, FYNNEI. The CDR3 covers 15 residues. In DNA, the CDR3 is TGTGCCAGCAGAGACCTTAAAGGGAAGAACACTGAAGCTTTCTTT. Translation: CASRDLKGKNTEAFF.

The chain recombines TRBV12-3 or TRBV12-4 with TRBJ2-3; D is uncertain. V was pared by 4 bases and J by 0 bases, with 14 bases between. The CDR3 consists of 16 residues. CDR3 loop: CASSSPSGTSTDTQYF. DNA of the CDR3: TGTGCCAGCAGTTCCCCATCTGGAACTAGCACAGATACGCAGTATTTT.

In this sample, this clonotype turned up a few times. This chain joins TRBV5-6 and TRBJ2-2; 11 bases agree with TRBD2. The CDR3 consists of 16 residues. V dropped 4 bases and J dropped 5; count of bases not matched to a gene: 7. Germline V gene data show CDR1 as SGHDT and CDR2 as YYEEEE. This CDR3 reads CASSLLLAGDTGELFF. The DNA for the CDR3 is TGTGCCAGCAGCCTTTTACTAGCGGGAGATACCGGGGAGCTGTTTTTT. The entire variable domain, with the rest obtained from reference TRBV5-6 and TRBJ2-2, is as follows: DAGVTQSPTHLIKTRGQQVTLRCSPKSGHDTVSWYQQALGQGPQFIFQYYEEEERQRGNFPDRFSGHQFPNYSSELNVNALLLGDSALYLCASSLLLAGDTGELFFGEGSRLTVL.

This clonotype occurred once. This rearrangement joins TRBV27 to TRBJ1-4; TRBD1 might be the D (5 bases). Looked up from germline, CDR1 is MNHEY and CDR2 is SMNVEV (reference sequence). The CDR3 is 14 residues long. Trimming took off 5 bases at V and 4 bases at J, with 11 bases between the two ends. CDR3 DNA: TGTGCCAGCAGTCCCCGACAGAGTAATGAAAAACTGTTTTTT. Protein product: CASSPRQSNEKLFF.

V and J are TRBV7-9 and TRBJ2-3; D call uncertain. Trimming removed 5 bases at V and 4 bases at J, with 13 bases between. The CDR3 consists of 14 residues. Germline assignment: CDR1 SEHNR and CDR2 FQNEAQ (reference sequence). For the CDR3, the DNA is TGTGCCAGCAGCCTCATACAGAGGCCAGATACGCAGTATTTT. This sequence encodes CASSLIQRPDTQYF.

Only a few counts were recorded for this clonotype. V is TRBV7-2 and J is TRBJ2-4; TRBD1 is a possible D gene (5 bases). Germline V CDR1 and CDR2: SGHTA, FQGNSA. This CDR3 is 13 amino acids long. The ends were cut back, 5 bases at V and 5 bases at J, with 10 bases in the middle. This CDR3 is CASSPQGQNIQYF. The DNA of the CDR3 is TGTGCCAGCAGCCCCCAGGGCCAAAACATTCAGTACTTC.

This clonotype was picked up a small number of times. The chain couples TRBV20-1 to TRBJ2-5, with D possibly being TRBD2 (6 bases). The CDR3 extends over 14 amino acids. V was trimmed by 1 base and J by 4 bases, leaving 13 bases between them. CDR1 and CDR2 from the germline V gene are DFQATT and SNEGSKA (reference sequence). CDR3 coding DNA: TGCAGTGCTAGAGGATCCGGGGGTAGAGAGACCCAGTACTTC. Protein sequence: CSARGSGGRETQYF.

There are a few counts of this clonotype. This sequence joins TRBV20-1 and TRBJ1-3; a weak D match, TRBD1 (6 bases). Trimming took off 6 bases at V and 0 bases at J, with 12 bases between the two ends. Germline V gene sequence: CDR1 DFQATT, CDR2 SNEGSKA (reference sequence). This CDR3 has 14 amino acids. The CDR3 protein is CSALQGRSGNTIYF. The CDR3, as DNA: TGCAGTGCCCTACAGGGCCGCTCTGGAAACACCATATATTTT.

The genes are TRBV29-1 and TRBJ2-7; D is ambiguous. The CDR3 has 10 residues. The V end lost 4 bases, the J end lost 9 bases, and 10 bases lay between the germline ends. The germline V gene encodes CDR1 SQVTM and CDR2 ANQGSEA. Written as DNA, the CDR3 is TGCAGCGTTGTTACTACGACGCAGTACTTC. Translating gives CSVVTTTQYF.

The chain has TRBV7-3 and TRBJ2-1; 9 nucleotides line up with TRBD1. Trimming at V came to 5 bases and at J to 3 bases, leaving 2 bases not matched to a gene. The CDR3 has 14 residues. Germline assignment: CDR1 SGHTA and CDR2 FQGTGA. The DNA of the CDR3 is TGTGCCAGCAGCCCGGACAGGGGCTACAATGAGCAGTTCTTC. This gives the protein CASSPDRGYNEQFF. Complete variable domain (other parts from reference TRBV7-3 and TRBJ2-1): GAGVSQTPSNKVTEKGKYVELRCDPISGHTALYWYRQSLGQGPEFLIYFQGTGAADDSGLPNDRFFAVRPEGSVSTLKIQRTERGDSAVYLCASSPDRGYNEQFFGPGTRLTVL.

This clonotype was seen more than once but under ten times. The rearrangement links TRBV2 to TRBJ2-5; perhaps TRBD1 as D (5 bases). The CDR3 spans 14 residues. V was trimmed by 6 bases and J by 7 bases, leaving 18 bases between them. Looked up from germline, CDR1 is SNHLY and CDR2 is FYNNEI. The CDR3 DNA is TGTGCCAGCAGAGGGCAGGGATCCCCAACGACCCAGTACTTC. Its protein is CASRGQGSPTTQYF.

This clonotype showed up many times. V and J are TRBV18 and TRBJ1-1; TRBD1 agrees at 11 bases. Looked up from germline, CDR1 is KGHSH and CDR2 is LQKENI. This CDR3 is 16 amino acids long. J was trimmed by 0 bases and V by 5 bases; bases with no gene match: 5. This CDR3 reads CASSMGQGGMNTEAFF. The CDR3 nucleotides are TGTGCCAGCTCAATGGGACAGGGGGGTATGAACACTGAAGCTTTCTTT.

This clonotype came up a few times. The J gene is TRBJ2-3, the V gene TRBV30; TRBD2 agrees at 8 bases. Germline values: CDR1 GTSNPN, CDR2 SVGIG (reference sequence). The CDR3 spans 16 residues. V lost 2 bases, J lost 5 bases, and 12 bases stayed unmatched. The CDR3 coding sequence is TGTGCCTGGAGTTTCGGTAGCGGGGCCAATGAAGATACGCAGTATTTT. Residues: CAWSFGSGANEDTQYF. The full variable domain, in which reference TRBV30 and TRBJ2-3 provide the parts outside the CDR3, is SQTIHQWPATLVQPVGSPLSLECTVEGTSNPNLYWYRQAAGRGLQLLFYSVGIGQISSEVPQNLSASRPQDRQFILSSKKLLLSDSGFYLCAWSFGSGANEDTQYFGPGTRLTVL.

The chain has TRBV5-1 and TRBJ2-5, with D possibly being TRBD1 (6 bases). The ends were cut back, 6 bases at V and 0 bases at J, with 15 bases in the middle. CDR1 is SGHRS and CDR2 is YFSETQ in the germline V gene. The CDR3 runs 15 residues. As DNA, the CDR3 is TGCGCCAGCAACGACAGGATCTCGTACCAAGAGACCCAGTACTTC. This encodes CASNDRISYQETQYF.

J is TRBJ2-1 and V is TRBV27; 15 nucleotides align to TRBD2. CDR3 length equals 17 residues. V lost 5 bases and J lost 9; bases outside the gene matches: 11. Germline CDR1 MNHEY, CDR2 SMNVEV (reference sequence). The CDR3, as DNA: TGTGCCAGCAGTACCGGACTAGCGGGAGGGTCCCGCACTGAGCAGTTCTTC. The encoded protein is CASSTGLAGGSRTEQFF.

V gene TRBV5-6 combines with J gene TRBJ1-1; 9 bases align to TRBD1. The CDR3 extends over 14 amino acids. V was clipped by 0 bases and J by 4 bases; unmatched bases: 1. The germline gives CDR1 SGHDT, CDR2 YYEEEE. The CDR3 loop is CASSLATGGTEAFF. In DNA, the CDR3 is TGTGCCAGCAGCTTGGCGACAGGGGGCACTGAAGCTTTCTTT.

With respect to this clonotype: With a much larger clone just one base away, this may be a read error. This chain joins TRBV28 and TRBJ2-1; 12 positions match TRBD1. The germline V gene encodes CDR1 MDHEN and CDR2 SYDVKM. The CDR3 has 15 residues. The chain's CDR3 is CASSLGGQGAGEQHF. The CDR3 DNA is TGTGCCAGCAGTTTAGGGGGACAGGGGGCGGGTGAGCAGCACTTC.

The V call is TRBV20-1, the J call TRBJ2-7; possibly TRBD1 for D (6 bases). The CDR3 totals 14 residues. Germline lookup yields CDR1 DFQATT and CDR2 SNEGSKA (reference sequence). Between the trimmed V and J ends, which lost 6 bases and 0 bases, there was a span of 15 bases. Here the CDR3 DNA reads TGCAGTGCCAGATCACAGGGCCGCTCCTACGAGCAGTACTTC. Translating gives CSARSQGRSYEQYF.

The chain carries TRBV6-8 and TRBJ2-1; perhaps TRBD2 as D (6 bases). V lost 3 bases, J lost 7 bases, and 22 bases lay in between. The CDR3 runs to 17 residues. CDR1 MNHGY and CDR2 SAAAGT come from the germline V gene. The CDR3 reads CASSYNRAGPSRNEQFF. DNA for the CDR3: TGTGCCAGCAGTTATAATCGGGCGGGACCCAGCCGGAATGAGCAGTTCTTC.